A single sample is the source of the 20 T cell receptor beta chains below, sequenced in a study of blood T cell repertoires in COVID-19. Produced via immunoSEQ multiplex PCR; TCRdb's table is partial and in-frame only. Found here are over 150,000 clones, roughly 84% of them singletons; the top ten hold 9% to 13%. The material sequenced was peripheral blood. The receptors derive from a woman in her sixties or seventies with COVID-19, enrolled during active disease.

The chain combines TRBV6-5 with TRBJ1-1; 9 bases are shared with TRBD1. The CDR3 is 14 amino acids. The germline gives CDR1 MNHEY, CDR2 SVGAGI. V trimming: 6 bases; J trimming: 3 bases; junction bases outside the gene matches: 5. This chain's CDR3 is CASRDRDRDTEAFF. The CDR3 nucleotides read TGTGCCAGCAGAGACCGGGACAGGGACACTGAAGCTTTCTTT.

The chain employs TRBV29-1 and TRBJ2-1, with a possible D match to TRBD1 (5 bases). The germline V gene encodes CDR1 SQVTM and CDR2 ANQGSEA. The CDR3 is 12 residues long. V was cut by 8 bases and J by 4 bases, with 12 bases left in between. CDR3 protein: CSSRTLYNEQFF. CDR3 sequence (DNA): TGCAGCAGTAGGACACTATACAATGAGCAGTTCTTC.

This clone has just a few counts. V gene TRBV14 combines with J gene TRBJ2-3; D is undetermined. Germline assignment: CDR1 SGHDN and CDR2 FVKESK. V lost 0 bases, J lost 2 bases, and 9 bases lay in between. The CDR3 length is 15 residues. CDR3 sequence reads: CASSQDRLHTDTQYF. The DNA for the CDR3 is TGTGCCAGCAGCCAAGACAGGTTACACACAGATACGCAGTATTTT.

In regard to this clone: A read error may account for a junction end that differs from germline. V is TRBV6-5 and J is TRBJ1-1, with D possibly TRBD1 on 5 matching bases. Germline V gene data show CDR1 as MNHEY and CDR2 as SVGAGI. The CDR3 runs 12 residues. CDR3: CASSDSGLGAFF. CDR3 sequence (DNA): TGTGCCAGCAGTGACTCGGGACTAGGAGCTTTCTTT.

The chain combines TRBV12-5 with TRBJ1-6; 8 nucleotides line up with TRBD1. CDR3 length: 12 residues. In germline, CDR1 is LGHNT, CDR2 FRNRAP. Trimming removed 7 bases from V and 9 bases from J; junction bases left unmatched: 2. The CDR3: CASAGTGSPLHF. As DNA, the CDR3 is TGTGCTAGTGCCGGGACAGGTTCACCCCTCCACTTT.

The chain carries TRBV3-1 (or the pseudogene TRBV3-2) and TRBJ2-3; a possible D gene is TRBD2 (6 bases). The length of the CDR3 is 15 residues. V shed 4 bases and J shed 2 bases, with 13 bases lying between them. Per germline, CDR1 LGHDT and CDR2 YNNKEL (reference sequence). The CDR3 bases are TGTGCCAGCAGCCCCACGACTAGTTACACAGATACGCAGTATTTT. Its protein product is CASSPTTSYTDTQYF.

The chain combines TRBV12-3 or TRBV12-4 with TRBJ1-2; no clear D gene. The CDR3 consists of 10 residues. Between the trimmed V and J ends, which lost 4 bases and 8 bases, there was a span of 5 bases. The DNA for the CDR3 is TGTGCCAGCAGTTATAGAGGCTACACCTTC. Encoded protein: CASSYRGYTF.

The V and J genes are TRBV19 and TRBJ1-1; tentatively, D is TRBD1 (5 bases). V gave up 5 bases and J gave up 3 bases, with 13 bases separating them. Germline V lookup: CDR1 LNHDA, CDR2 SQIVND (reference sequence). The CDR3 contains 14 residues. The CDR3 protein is CASSVPPGYTEAFF. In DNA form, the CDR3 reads TGTGCCAGTAGTGTCCCTCCAGGGTACACTGAAGCTTTCTTT.

The chain's CDR3 is CASSLGLTVNEQYF. The CDR3 nucleotides are TGTGCCAGCAGCTTGGGACTGACAGTTAACGAGCAGTACTTC. The chain uses TRBV5-6 and TRBJ2-7, with D tentatively TRBD1 (5 bases). V lost 0 bases to trimming and J lost 5 bases, with 12 bases between them. CDR3 length: 14 residues. Germline V gives CDR1 SGHDT, CDR2 YYEEEE.

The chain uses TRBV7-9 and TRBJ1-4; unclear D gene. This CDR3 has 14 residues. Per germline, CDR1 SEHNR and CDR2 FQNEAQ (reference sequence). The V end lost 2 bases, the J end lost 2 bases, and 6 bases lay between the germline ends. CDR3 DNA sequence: TGTGCCAGCAGCTTATACCGGACTAATGAAAAACTGTTTTTT. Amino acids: CASSLYRTNEKLFF.

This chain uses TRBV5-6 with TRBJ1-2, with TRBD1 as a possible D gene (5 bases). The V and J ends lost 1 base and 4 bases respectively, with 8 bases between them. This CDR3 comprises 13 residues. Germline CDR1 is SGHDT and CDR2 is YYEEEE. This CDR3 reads CASSLRGSYGYTF. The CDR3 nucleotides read TGTGCCAGCAGCTTGAGGGGCAGCTATGGCTACACCTTC.

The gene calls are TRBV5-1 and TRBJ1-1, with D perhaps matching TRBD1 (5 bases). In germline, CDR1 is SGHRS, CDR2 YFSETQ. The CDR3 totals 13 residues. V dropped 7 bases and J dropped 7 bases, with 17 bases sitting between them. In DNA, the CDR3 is TGCGCCAGCGCCGACCTGGTCGGACATGAAGCTTTCTTT. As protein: CASADLVGHEAFF.

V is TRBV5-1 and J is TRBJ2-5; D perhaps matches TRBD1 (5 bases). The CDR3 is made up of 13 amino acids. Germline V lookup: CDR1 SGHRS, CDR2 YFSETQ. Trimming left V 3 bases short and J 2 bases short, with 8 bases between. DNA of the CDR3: TGCGCCAGCAGCTCAAGGGGACAAGAGACCCAGTACTTC. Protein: CASSSRGQETQYF.

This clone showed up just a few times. Written as DNA, the CDR3 is TGTGCCAGCAGCGTCGGTGGGACACCTCAAGGAAGTAGGGGCTACACCTTC. This gives the protein CASSVGGTPQGSRGYTF. V and J are TRBV9 and TRBJ1-2; TRBD1 is a possible D gene (6 bases). Germline loops: CDR1 SGDLS, CDR2 YYNGEE. This CDR3 is 17 amino acids long. V shed 2 bases and J shed 8 bases, with 25 bases lying between them.

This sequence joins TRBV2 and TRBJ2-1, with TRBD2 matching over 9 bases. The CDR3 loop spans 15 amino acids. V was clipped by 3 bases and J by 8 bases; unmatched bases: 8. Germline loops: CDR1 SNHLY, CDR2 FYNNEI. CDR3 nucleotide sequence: TGTGCCAGCAGTGAGGTTAGCGGGAGTATGCATGAGCAGTTCTTC. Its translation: CASSEVSGSMHEQFF.

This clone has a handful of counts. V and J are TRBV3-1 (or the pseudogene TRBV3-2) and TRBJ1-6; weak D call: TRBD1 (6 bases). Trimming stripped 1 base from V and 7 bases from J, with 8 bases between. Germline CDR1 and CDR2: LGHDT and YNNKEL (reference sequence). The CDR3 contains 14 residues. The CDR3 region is CASSQAGDNSPLHF. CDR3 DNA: TGTGCCAGCAGCCAAGCAGGGGACAATTCACCCCTCCACTTT.

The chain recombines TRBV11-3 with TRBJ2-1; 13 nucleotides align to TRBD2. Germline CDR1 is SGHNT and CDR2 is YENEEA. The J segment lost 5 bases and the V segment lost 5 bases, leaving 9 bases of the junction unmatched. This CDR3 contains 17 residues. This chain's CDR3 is CASSPRGTSGIHNEQFF. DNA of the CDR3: TGTGCCAGCAGCCCCCGTGGGACTAGCGGGATACACAATGAGCAGTTCTTC.

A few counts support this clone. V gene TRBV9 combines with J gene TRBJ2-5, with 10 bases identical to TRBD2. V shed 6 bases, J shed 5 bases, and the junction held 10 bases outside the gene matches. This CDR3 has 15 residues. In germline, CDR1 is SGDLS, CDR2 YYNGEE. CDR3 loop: CASNPSGGGGETQYF. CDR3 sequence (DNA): TGTGCCAGCAATCCTAGCGGGGGTGGCGGGGAGACCCAGTACTTC. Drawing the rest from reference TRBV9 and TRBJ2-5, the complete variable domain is DSGVTQTPKHLITATGQRVTLRCSPRSGDLSVYWYQQSLDQGLQFLIQYYNGEERAKGNILERFSAQQFPDLHSELNLSSLELGDSALYFCASNPSGGGGETQYFGPGTRLLVL.

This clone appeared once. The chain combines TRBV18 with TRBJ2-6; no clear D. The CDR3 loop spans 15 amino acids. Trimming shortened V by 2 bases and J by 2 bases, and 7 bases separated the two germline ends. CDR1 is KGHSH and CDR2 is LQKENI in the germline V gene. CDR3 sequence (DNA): TGTGCCAGCTCACCAGGCTTGACTGGGGCCAACGTCCTGACTTTC. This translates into CASSPGLTGANVLTF.

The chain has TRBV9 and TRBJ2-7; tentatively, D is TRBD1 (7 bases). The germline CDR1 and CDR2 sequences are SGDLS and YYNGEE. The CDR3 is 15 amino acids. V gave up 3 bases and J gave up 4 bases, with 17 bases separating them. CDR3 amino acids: CASSGGAGGSYEQYF. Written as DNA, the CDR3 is TGTGCCAGCAGCGGAGGGGCAGGGGGGTCGTACGAGCAGTACTTC.